This T cell receptor beta chain appears in the sequencing data of a study of T cells expressing NK-cell markers (dated by TCRdb to about 2020). Some background on the complete study: TCR beta-chain repertoires were profiled in sorted CD3+CD56+NKG2C+, CD3+CD56+NKG2C- and CD3+CD56-NKG2C+ T-cell subsets from several donors. Randomly selected healthy volunteers, three men and five women, were used as the eight sequenced donors. Among the eight sequenced donors, seven were HCMV-seropositive and one was HCMV-seronegative. Libraries were sequenced as 2 x 150 bp reads on Illumina HiSeq 2000/2500, MiSeq or NextSeq. The investigation overall reported the following: Whether the expanded NKG2C-expressing T cell clones were specific for HCMV antigens remained unclear. Those dominant clonotypes were again the most abundant among CD3+CD56-NKG2C+ cells in a handful of donors, at about 25-60.1%. In six donors, the dominant CD3+CD56+NKG2C+ clonotypes were among the top 10 CD8+ clonotypes and accounted for about 1.0-7.5% of CD8+ T cells.

The germline V gene yields SGHTA for CDR1 and FQGNSA for CDR2. From its cysteine to its phenylalanine, the CDR3 spans 15 amino acids. The DNA is not on file. HCMV-specific IgG was detected in serum with a commercial ELISA kit to determine HCMV serostatus. Ficoll density gradient centrifugation was used to isolate peripheral blood mononuclear cells from blood. Turning to this clonotype: Its antigen target is currently unknown.

The reads were generated on an Illumina HiSeq 2000. The TCR beta cDNA libraries were made using 5'RACE template switching, a step that added both a universal primer site and unique molecular identifiers. cDNA synthesis was primed from the TCR beta constant segment, followed by two successive PCR amplification steps. In the source study's methods: Reads were demultiplexed and grouped by UMI with MIGEC, and clonotypes were assembled and quantified with MiTCR. To exclude erroneous sequences, any TCR cDNA sequence not supported by at least two reads was discarded. The tcR package was used for downstream repertoire analysis, and clonotypes were matched between fractions using CDR3 nucleotide sequence together with V segment. VDJmatch was used to annotate antigen specificity against VDJdb, with one amino acid substitution allowed in CDR3. After reprocessing by TCRdb, each CDR3 protein sequence is one entry, and no DNA is given. None of the V and J calls come from the authors' own analysis; TCRdb made them. The sample's table lists a count of roughly 450,000 distinct CDR3 sequences. Together, the top ten hold 1.4% of the sample.

Recombination linked TRBV7-2 to TRBJ2-1. Source material: blood T cells: a sorted CD56 or NKG2C T cell subset, CD4+ or CD8+ T cells, or bulk PBMC T cells (not recorded which). This clonotype was sampled from a woman aged 50 to 60 in good health. Donor details come from another sample of the same person, matched by shared clones. The CDR3: CASSKRLGGYNEQFF.